Listed below are T cell receptor beta chains from one sample, sequenced in a study of monozygotic twins with inflammatory bowel disease. One entry per CDR3 protein, without DNA, is what TCRdb gives after re-calling the 5' RACE reads. The table lists more than 110,000 distinct CDR3 sequences. The sequencing input was blood. The origin of the receptors is a human donor with ulcerative colitis or Crohn's disease, or a healthy co-twin of an affected twin (not recorded which). CDR3s include the opening cysteine and the closing phenylalanine or tryptophan. The order of the fields is CDR3 length, J gene, V gene, CDR3 protein.

>15|TRBJ1-1|TRBV4-1
CASSHAGIGNTEAFF
>14|TRBJ1-1|TRBV6-2/TRBV6-3
CASSGQRMNTEAFF
>15|TRBJ1-4|TRBV12-3/TRBV12-4
CASREQAGTGEKLFF
>16|TRBJ2-6|TRBV15
CATSRDPGSGANVLTF
>15|TRBJ2-3|TRBV5-1
CASSFASGSGDTQYF
>14|TRBJ1-5|TRBV19
CASSIGTASQPQHF
>14|TRBJ1-1|TRBV25-1
CASKYRGHGTEAFF
>14|TRBJ2-2|TRBV11-3
CASSSLGAGGELFF
>13|TRBJ2-2|TRBV20-1
CSARDVGPGELFF
>13|TRBJ1-2|TRBV20-1
CSAHLQGGYGYTF
>15|TRBJ2-2|TRBV5-4
CASSLPQGAYGELFF
>13|TRBJ1-1|TRBV20-1
CSAATGLNTEAFF
>11|TRBJ2-7|TRBV7-9
CASSLEAEQYF
>14|TRBJ2-1|TRBV28
CASSPRNSWNEQFF
>17|TRBJ1-2|TRBV5-1
CASSLALLSGGDYGYTF
>13|TRBJ2-5|TRBV5-1
CASSLGLEETQYF
>16|TRBJ1-1|TRBV9
CASSDPGGGSNTEAFF
>16|TRBJ1-1|TRBV11-2
CASSLWRGELATEAFF
>17|TRBJ1-5|TRBV19
CASSIEETGWINQPQHF
>20|TRBJ2-7|TRBV27
CASSLISQRASGIASYEQYF
>13|TRBJ2-1|TRBV29-1
CSVGSRRNNEQFF
>15|TRBJ1-3|TRBV20-1
CSARPPGVSGNTIYF
>13|TRBJ2-5|TRBV9
CASSLRAVETQYF
>17|TRBJ1-5|TRBV24-1
CATSDSKTGGGYQPQHF
>13|TRBJ1-6|TRBV10-3
CAISVSENSPLHF
>16|TRBJ2-3|TRBV28
CASSHLQKGETDTQYF
>15|TRBJ1-6|TRBV27
CASRTGTANNSPLHF
>16|TRBJ1-2|TRBV10-3
CAISVMQGPGGDGYTF
>20|TRBJ1-6|TRBV6-2/TRBV6-3
CASSYLLQYRDRRNNSPLHF
>15|TRBJ1-4|TRBV28
CASSDLDRANEKLFF
>15|TRBJ1-1|TRBV4-1
CASGLTGGTGTEAFF
>14|TRBJ1-1|TRBV7-9
CASKAPGQDTEAFF
>14|TRBJ1-5|TRBV27
CASSLYGGNQPQHF
>13|TRBJ1-1|TRBV20-1
CRADPRTYTEAFF
>15|TRBJ2-1|TRBV7-9
CASSRSGTVGNEQFF
>16|TRBJ2-1|TRBV11-1
CASSARAGGDLNEQFF
>18|TRBJ2-2|TRBV5-1
CASSHSTQSSGSFGELFF
>16|TRBJ1-5|TRBV7-9
CASSLTVGQGDQPQHF
>15|TRBJ1-1|TRBV6-5
CASSYAAHLNTEAFF
>16|TRBJ2-2|TRBV5-6
CASSSTSGSNTGELFF